This TCR beta chain was captured by sequencing in a study of T cell responses to AZD1222 COVID-19 vaccine (dated by TCRdb to about 2021). With regard to the full study: AZD1222 recipients whose second dose came at about 4 weeks and those whose second dose came at about 12 weeks were combined into one group, since spike-specific TCR depth and breadth did not differ between the two schedules. Trial participants were enrolled by age into 18-55, 56-69 and 70-plus year subgroups, with roughly 150, 30 and 60 TCR-sequenced participants respectively. A total of 230 or so trial participants underwent TCR sequencing, of whom roughly 210 received two doses of AZD1222 and about 26 received two doses of the MenACWY control vaccine.

Including cysteine and phenylalanine, the CDR3 has 16 amino acids. Left in the record is the CDR3 DNA by itself, 48 bases read in frame from the first base. Taken from the germline V gene (reference sequence), the CDR1 and CDR2 loops are MNHNY and SVGAGI. V is pared back by 5 bases and J by 2 bases, with 19 bases lying between the germline termini. Comments on this clone: The clone's antigen remains unknown. Qualities for individual bases were not recorded, and no much larger clone is one base off.

Study-wide findings and limitations: Participants were mostly white British and included more females than males, and it was suggested by the authors that clonal diversity may have been underestimated. CD4 TCRs associated with the vaccine covered the entire spike protein, and the dominant responses were in regions 160-218 and 743-854. No day 14 peak-response samples were available, so repertoires were characterized only after the peak T cell response. After two AZD1222 doses, spike-specific TCR breadth and depth were significantly higher than at day 0 and than in MenACWY recipients. Conclusions about previously exposed vaccinees are limited because only six or seven AZD1222 recipients were SARS-CoV-2 seropositive at baseline. In the small 56-69-year group, the increase in depth fell short of significance, most likely because of low power. Nearly half of unique spike-specific TCRs reportedly recognized epitopes outside regions mutated in the B.1.351 and B.1.1.7 variants.

The sample's time point label, decoded: baseline before first vaccination. The vaccinee samples were drawn from two UK trials, COV001 and COV002, one of which was a single-blind randomized controlled phase 2/3 trial testing AZD1222 (ChAdOx1 nCoV-19) in healthy adults. For TCRbeta chain sequencing, PBMC samples were collected from trial participants at day 0 and at day 28 after the second dose. The CDR3 regions of human TCRbeta chains were analyzed by immunosequencing. The original pipeline was this. TCRs in the repertoires were matched against a reference library of SARS-CoV-2-specific TCRs that had been generated with the MIRA antigen-specificity platform. Breadth meant the fraction of unique TCRs that were SARS-CoV-2-associated, whereas depth meant the fraction of total T cells that were SARS-CoV-2-associated. Using the MIRA data, each spike-specific TCR was assigned both to the spike region to which the TCR was reactive and to a CD4 or CD8 class. Log10-transformed breadth and depth values were compared by one-way ANOVA with Sidak's multiple comparisons tests. TCRdb's version of the immuneACCESS table is confined to in-frame rearrangements and falls short of the full clone set. An unresolved V gene accounts for under half of the shortfall where checked; the remainder is of unknown origin. V and J calls plus clone size are reproduced from that table; the DNA served to infer D and trimming. Recorded for this sample are around 94,000 clones; 70% to 90% of them occurred a single time. The ten largest clones represent about 5% of the sample.

This sequence originates from an adult in good health. Recombination joined TRBV6-6 with TRBJ2-7, with no D gene named confidently. This specimen was peripheral blood, taken on day 0 of AZD1222 vaccination. This receptor has the CDR3 CASSRTTMLSPYEQYF. At the DNA level, the sequence is TGTGCCAGCAGTCGCACCACTATGCTAAGCCCCTACGAGCAGTACTTC.